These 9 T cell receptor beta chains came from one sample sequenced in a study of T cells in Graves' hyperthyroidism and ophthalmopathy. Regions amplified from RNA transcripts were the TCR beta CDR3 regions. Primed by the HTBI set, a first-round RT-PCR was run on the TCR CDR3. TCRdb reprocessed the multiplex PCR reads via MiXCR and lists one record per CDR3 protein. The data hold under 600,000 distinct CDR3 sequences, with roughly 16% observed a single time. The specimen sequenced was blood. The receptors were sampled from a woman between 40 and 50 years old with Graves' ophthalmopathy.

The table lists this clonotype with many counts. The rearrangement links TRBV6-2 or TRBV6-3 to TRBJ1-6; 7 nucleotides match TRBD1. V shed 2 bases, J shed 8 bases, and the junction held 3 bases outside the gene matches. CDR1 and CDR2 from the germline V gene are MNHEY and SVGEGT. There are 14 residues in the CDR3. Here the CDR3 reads CASSYRDSYSPLHF. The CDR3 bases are TGTGCCAGCAGTTACAGGGACAGCTATTCACCCCTCCACTTT.

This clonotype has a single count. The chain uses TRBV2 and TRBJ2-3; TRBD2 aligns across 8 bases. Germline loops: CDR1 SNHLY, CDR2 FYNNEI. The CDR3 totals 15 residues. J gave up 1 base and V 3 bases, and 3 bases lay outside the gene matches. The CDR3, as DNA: TGTGCCAGCAGTGACGGGGGGGCCGGCACAGATACGCAGTATTTT. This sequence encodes CASSDGGAGTDTQYF.

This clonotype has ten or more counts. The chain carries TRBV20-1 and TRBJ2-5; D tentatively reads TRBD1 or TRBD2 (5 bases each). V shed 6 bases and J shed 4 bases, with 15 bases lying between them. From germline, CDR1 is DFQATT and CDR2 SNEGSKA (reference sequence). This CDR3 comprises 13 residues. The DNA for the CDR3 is TGCAGTGCCCCTATTGGGACCCGAGAGACCCAGTACTTC. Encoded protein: CSAPIGTRETQYF.

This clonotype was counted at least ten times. The CDR3 coding sequence is TGTGCCAGCAGCCAACAGGGGGCCGTTACAGATACGCAGTATTTT. Translation gives CASSQQGAVTDTQYF. The chain couples TRBV3-1 to TRBJ2-3, with 8 bases that match TRBD1. This CDR3 contains 15 residues. The ends lost 2 bases at V and 3 bases at J; junction bases unmatched: 4. From germline, CDR1 is LGHDT and CDR2 YNNKEL (reference sequence).

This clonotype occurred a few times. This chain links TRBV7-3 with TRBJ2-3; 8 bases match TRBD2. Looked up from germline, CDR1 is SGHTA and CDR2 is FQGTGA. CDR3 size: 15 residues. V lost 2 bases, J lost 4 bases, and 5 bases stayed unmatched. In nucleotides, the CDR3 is TGTGCCAGCAGCTTAGCGGGAGGAATGGCAGATACGCAGTATTTT. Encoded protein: CASSLAGGMADTQYF. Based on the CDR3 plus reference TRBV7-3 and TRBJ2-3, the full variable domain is GAGVSQTPSNKVTEKGKYVELRCDPISGHTALYWYRQSLGQGPEFLIYFQGTGAADDSGLPNDRFFAVRPEGSVSTLKIQRTERGDSAVYLCASSLAGGMADTQYFGPGTRLTVL.

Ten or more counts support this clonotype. CDR3 protein: CASSLLPLAWEQFF. As DNA, the CDR3 is TGTGCCAGCAGCTTACTCCCCCTTGCATGGGAGCAGTTCTTC. The rearrangement links TRBV7-8 to TRBJ2-1; D gene uncertain. Trimming cost V 2 bases and J 10 bases, with 15 bases left between them. Germline V gene lookup returns CDR1 SGHVS and CDR2 FQNEAQ. This CDR3 has 14 residues.

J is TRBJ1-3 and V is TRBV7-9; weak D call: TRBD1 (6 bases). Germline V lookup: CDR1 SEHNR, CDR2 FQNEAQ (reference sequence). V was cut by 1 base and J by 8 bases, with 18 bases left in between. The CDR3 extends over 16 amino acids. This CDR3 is CASSLEFRGRKDTIYF. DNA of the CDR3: TGTGCCAGCAGCTTAGAATTCCGGGGGCGTAAAGACACCATATATTTT.

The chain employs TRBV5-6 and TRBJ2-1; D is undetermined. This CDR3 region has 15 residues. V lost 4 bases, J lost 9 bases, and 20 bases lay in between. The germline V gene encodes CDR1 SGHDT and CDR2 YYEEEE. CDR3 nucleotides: TGTGCCAGCAGCAGCAGAGTAGTCCTTTTTGGTGAGCAGTTCTTC. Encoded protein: CASSSRVVLFGEQFF.

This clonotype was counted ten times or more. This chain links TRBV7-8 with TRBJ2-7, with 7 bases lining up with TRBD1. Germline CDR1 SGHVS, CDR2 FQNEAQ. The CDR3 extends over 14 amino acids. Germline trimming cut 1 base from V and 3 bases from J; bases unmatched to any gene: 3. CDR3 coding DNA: TGTGCCAGCAGCTTAGACAGGGGATTCTACGAGCAGTACTTC. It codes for CASSLDRGFYEQYF.